The clone carrying this T cell receptor (beta chain) was counted a few times. Its target is not known. Using a J-beta primer mix together with a sample-barcoded 5' primer, a second PCR was run for roughly 6 to 12 cycles. TCRdb fed the 5' RACE reads into MiXCR, producing one record per CDR3 protein. The repertoire holds approximately 690,000 distinct CDR3 sequences, with under 70% as singletons. The record originates from a study of blood T cells in healthy people across ages. About the study: About one barcoded beta molecule per two T cells was the capture yield of template switching. General study findings and limits: Age brought a roughly linear fall in TCR beta diversity measured per million T cells.

Caucasian, healthy and from Russia, the donors were aged between 6 and 90. Each sample gave at least 6.5 million isolated PBMCs. The V and J ends lost 9 bases and 6 bases respectively, with 17 bases between them. This CDR3 is 13 amino acids long. The gene calls are TRBV12-3 or TRBV12-4 and TRBJ1-2; a possible D gene is TRBD1 (5 bases). The source material was blood. This receptor was taken from a man in his fifties or sixties in good health. CDR3 amino acids: CASNAQGLHGYTF. DNA of the CDR3: TGTGCCAGTAACGCCCAGGGTCTTCATGGCTACACCTTC.